This T cell receptor (delta chain) appears in the sequencing data of a study of gamma-delta chains in newborns, infants, children. For the study at large: Innate gammadelta T cells reportedly expand polyclonally right after birth, driven by microbial exposure, per the title.

TCRdb reprocessed the reads using CATT. The sample contains several thousand delta-chain clones, around 50% of which appear only once. The CDR3 has 24 amino acids. The V end was cut by 1 base, the J end by 0 bases, with 36 bases between. Per germline, CDR1 TSWWSYY and CDR2 QGS. Sequencing used blood. The receptor's source is a child who received the measles vaccine. The chain recombines TRDV1 with TRDJ1; a weak D match, TRDD2 (6 bases). The CDR3 sequence: CALGEPPSRVPPTWRGPYTDKLIF. The DNA for the CDR3 is TGTGCTCTTGGGGAACCACCTAGTAGAGTTCCTCCTACGTGGAGGGGACCGTACACCGATAAACTCATCTTT.